This T cell receptor beta chain was sequenced in a study of radiotherapy plus CTLA-4 blockade in lung cancer. Study overall: Objective responses were recorded in less than 20% of patients, with disease control recorded in 31%. Whole-study results and caveats: Blood saw expansion of tumor-derived TCR clones after radiotherapy plus ipilimumab.

Germline V CDR1 and CDR2: SGDLS, YYNGEE. This CDR3 spans 13 amino acids. Deletions cut 0 bases from V and 5 bases from J, with 8 bases between. This clone has just one count. The antigen is undetermined. Focal radiation and CTLA-4 blockade (ipilimumab) were tested in chemo-refractory metastatic non-small-cell lung cancer patients. Here immunoSEQ multiplex PCR was the method, and the copy in TCRdb shows in-frame clones only, minus some. Here the sample spans tens of thousands of clones, 77% being singletons. Sequenced material: peripheral blood, taken from a patient treated with radiotherapy plus ipilimumab. The sequence derives from a human donor with non-small cell lung cancer who had a partial response to radiotherapy plus ipilimumab. This sequence joins TRBV9 and TRBJ1-2; D unresolved. CDR3 sequence: CASSVGKEYGYTF. DNA for the CDR3: TGTGCCAGCAGCGTAGGTAAAGAGTATGGCTACACCTTC.